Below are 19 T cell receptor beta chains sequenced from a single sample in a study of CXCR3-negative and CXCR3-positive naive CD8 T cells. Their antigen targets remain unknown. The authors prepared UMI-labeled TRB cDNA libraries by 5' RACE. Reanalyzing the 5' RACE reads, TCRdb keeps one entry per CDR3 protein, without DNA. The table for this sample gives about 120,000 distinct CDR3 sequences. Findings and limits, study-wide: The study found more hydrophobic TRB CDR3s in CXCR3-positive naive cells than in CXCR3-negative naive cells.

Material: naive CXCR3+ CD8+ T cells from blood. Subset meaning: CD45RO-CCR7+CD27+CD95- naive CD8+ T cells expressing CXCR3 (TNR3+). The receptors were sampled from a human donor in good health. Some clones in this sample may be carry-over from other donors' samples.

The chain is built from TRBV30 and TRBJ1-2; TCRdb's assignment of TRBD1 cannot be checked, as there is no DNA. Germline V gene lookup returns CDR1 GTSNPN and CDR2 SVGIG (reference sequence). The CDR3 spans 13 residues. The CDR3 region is CAWSAGQNYGYTF. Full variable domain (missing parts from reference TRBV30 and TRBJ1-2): SQTIHQWPATLVQPVGSPLSLECTVEGTSNPNLYWYRQAAGRGLQLLFYSVGIGQISSEVPQNLSASRPQDRQFILSSKKLLLSDSGFYLCAWSAGQNYGYTFGSGTRLTVV.

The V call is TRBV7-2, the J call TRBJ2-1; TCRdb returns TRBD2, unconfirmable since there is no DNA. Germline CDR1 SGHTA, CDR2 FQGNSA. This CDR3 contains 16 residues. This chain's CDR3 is CASRLTSGGDDNEQFF.

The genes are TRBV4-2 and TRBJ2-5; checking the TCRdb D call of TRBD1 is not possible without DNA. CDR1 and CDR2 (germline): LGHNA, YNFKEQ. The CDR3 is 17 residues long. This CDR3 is CASSQEGSGGVQETQYF.

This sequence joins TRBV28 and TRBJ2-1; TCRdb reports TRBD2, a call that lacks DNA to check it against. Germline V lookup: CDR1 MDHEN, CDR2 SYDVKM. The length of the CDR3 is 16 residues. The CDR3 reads CASSGIESGVPNEQFF.

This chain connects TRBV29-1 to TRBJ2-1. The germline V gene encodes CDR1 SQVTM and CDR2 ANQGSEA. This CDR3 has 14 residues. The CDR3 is CSVEEQSSYNEQFF.

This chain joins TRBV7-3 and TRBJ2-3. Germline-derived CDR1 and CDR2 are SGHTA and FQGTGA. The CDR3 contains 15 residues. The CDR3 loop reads CASSSEPENENTQYF.

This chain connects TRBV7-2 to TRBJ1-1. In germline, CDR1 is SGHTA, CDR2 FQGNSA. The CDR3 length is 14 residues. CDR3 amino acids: CASSLVPGNTEAFF.

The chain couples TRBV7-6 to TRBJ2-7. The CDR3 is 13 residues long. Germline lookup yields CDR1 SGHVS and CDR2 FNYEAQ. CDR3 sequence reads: CASSAVGTYEQYF.

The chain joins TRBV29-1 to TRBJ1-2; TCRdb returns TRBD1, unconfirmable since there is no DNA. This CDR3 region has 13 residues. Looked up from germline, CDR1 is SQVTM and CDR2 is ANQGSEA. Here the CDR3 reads CSVAWGTNYGYTF.

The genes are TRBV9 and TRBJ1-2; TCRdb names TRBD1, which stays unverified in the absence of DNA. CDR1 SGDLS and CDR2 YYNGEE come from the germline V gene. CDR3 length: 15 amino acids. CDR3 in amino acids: CASSDDRGWDYGYTF.

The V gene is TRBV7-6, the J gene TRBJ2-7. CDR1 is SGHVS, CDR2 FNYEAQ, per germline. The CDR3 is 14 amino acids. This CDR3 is CASSLQDLYYEQYF.

CDR3 sequence reads: CSVLGSTDTQYF. The J gene is TRBJ2-3, the V gene TRBV29-1. The CDR3 has 12 amino acids. Per the germline V gene, CDR1 is SQVTM and CDR2 is ANQGSEA.

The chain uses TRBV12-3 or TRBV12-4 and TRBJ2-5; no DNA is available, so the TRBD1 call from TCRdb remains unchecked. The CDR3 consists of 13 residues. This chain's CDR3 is CASRDRGQETQYF.

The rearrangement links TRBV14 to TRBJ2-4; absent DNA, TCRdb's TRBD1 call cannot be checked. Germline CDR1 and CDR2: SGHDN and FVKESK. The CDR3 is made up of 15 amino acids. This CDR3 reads CASSPGTATKNIQYF.

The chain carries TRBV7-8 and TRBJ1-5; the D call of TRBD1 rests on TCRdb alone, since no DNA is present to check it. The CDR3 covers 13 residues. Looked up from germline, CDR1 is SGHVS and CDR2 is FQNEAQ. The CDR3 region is CASSLGQGQPQHF.

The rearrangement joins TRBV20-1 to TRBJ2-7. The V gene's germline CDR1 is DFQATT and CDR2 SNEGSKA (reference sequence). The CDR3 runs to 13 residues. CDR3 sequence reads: CSASIETVYEQYF.

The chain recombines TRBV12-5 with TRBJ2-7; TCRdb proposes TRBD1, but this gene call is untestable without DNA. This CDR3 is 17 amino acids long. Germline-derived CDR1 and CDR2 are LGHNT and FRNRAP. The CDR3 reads CASGLAPGQGTSYEQYF.

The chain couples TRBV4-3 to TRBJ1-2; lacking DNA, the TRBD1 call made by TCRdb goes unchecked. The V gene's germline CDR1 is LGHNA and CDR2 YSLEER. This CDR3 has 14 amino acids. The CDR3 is CASSTGQGVYGYTF.

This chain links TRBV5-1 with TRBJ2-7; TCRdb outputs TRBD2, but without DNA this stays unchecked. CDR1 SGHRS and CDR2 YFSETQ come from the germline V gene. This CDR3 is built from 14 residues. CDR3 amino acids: CASSLVSGSNEQYF.